This TCR beta chain stems from a study of blood T cell repertoires in COVID-19. As for the study in general: T cells, B-cell-depleted T cells, or PBMCs provided the cDNA or gDNA that served as material.

Original data processing: Nucleated cell counts were estimated from reference gene primer amplification. Libraries were prepared by immunoSEQ multiplex PCR; TCRdb keeps only in-frame clonotypes and omits some of them. Clone size and V and J calls were adopted from that table, with D and trimming inferred from the DNA. The sample yields approximately 210,000 clones, over 65% seen once. V dropped 2 bases and J dropped 9; count of bases not matched to a gene: 8. The CDR3 sequence is 16 residues long. Germline lookup yields CDR1 MNHEY and CDR2 SVGAGI. Sequencing was performed on peripheral blood. This chain connects TRBV6-5 to TRBJ2-1; 12 bases are shared with TRBD2. This TCR was sampled from a woman in her seventies with active or convalescent COVID-19. In DNA, the CDR3 is TGTGCCAGCAGTTACCGATCTAGCGGGGGGGCCTTTGAGCAGTTCTTC. This codes for CASSYRSSGGAFEQFF.